One and the same sample provided the 30 T cell receptor beta chains below, sequenced in a study of cytomegalovirus exposure and HLA in healthy donors. The PCR employed 60 Vbeta primers together with 13 Jbeta primers. The assay was immunoSEQ multiplex PCR, and TCRdb's table has in-frame clones only and misses some. The sample has more than 150,000 clones, roughly 84% seen once. What was sequenced was PBMCs. These receptors came from a boy between 10 and 17 years old in good health and CMV-seronegative.

CDR3 in amino acids: CASSPEGDSRGGNYGYTF. DNA for the CDR3: TGTGCCAGCAGCCCCGAGGGGGACAGCCGTGGGGGTAACTATGGCTACACCTTC. J is TRBJ1-2 and V is TRBV9, with 7 positions matching TRBD1. CDR3 size: 18 residues. Losses at the gene ends were 4 bases for V and 1 base for J; bases not matched to a gene: 16. CDR1 is SGDLS and CDR2 is YYNGEE in the germline V gene.

The J gene is TRBJ1-4, the V gene TRBV4-1; maybe TRBD1 (6 bases). V was clipped by 4 bases and J by 8 bases, with 14 bases between them. CDR1 MGHRA and CDR2 YSYEKL come from the germline V gene. The length of the CDR3 is 14 residues. DNA for the CDR3: TGCGCCAGCAGCCCCGGGCAGGGGCACGAAAAACTGTTTTTT. Translated: CASSPGQGHEKLFF.

This clone has just a few counts. V and J are TRBV5-6 and TRBJ2-7, with 9 nucleotides matching TRBD1. The V and J ends lost 0 bases and 3 bases, in that order; junction bases with no gene match: 4. The CDR3 is made up of 15 amino acids. Germline CDR1 SGHDT, CDR2 YYEEEE. The CDR3, as DNA: TGTGCCAGCAGCTTGGCCCCGGGACAGGGCTACGAGCAGTACTTC. Its protein product is CASSLAPGQGYEQYF. Drawing the rest from reference TRBV5-6 and TRBJ2-7, the complete variable domain is DAGVTQSPTHLIKTRGQQVTLRCSPKSGHDTVSWYQQALGQGPQFIFQYYEEEERQRGNFPDRFSGHQFPNYSSELNVNALLLGDSALYLCASSLAPGQGYEQYFGPGTRLTVT.

The rearrangement links TRBV2 to TRBJ1-1; TRBD1 is a possible D gene (6 bases). The CDR3 is 14 amino acids. The germline V and J ends were trimmed by 7 bases and 1 base, with 13 bases remaining between them. CDR1 SNHLY and CDR2 FYNNEI come from the germline V gene. CDR3 residues: CASTRGGSNTEAFF. The CDR3 DNA sequence: TGTGCCAGCACGAGGGGGGGCTCGAACACTGAAGCTTTCTTT.

V usage is TRBV27 and J usage is TRBJ1-2; no clear D. Germline V gives CDR1 MNHEY, CDR2 SMNVEV (reference sequence). The CDR3 contains 14 residues. With 2 bases removed from V and 7 bases from J, the gap between germline ends came to 14 bases. The CDR3 sequence is CASSLISHPSGYTF. The CDR3 coding sequence is TGTGCCAGCAGTTTAATCTCCCATCCGAGTGGCTACACCTTC.

CDR3 protein: CASRAGLGAYEQYF. Here the CDR3 DNA reads TGTGCCAGCAGGGCAGGGCTCGGAGCCTACGAGCAGTACTTC. The chain employs TRBV6-5 and TRBJ2-7, with D maybe TRBD1 (5 bases). Looked up from germline, CDR1 is MNHEY and CDR2 is SVGAGI. V shed 6 bases and J shed 2 bases, with 14 bases lying between them. The CDR3 spans 14 residues.

This clone showed up just a few times. The chain recombines TRBV5-6 with TRBJ2-7, with TRBD1 identical over 9 bases. V was clipped by 2 bases and J by 5 bases; unmatched bases: 5. Germline loops: CDR1 SGHDT, CDR2 YYEEEE. CDR3 length equals 14 residues. CDR3 sequence reads: CASSFPGQGNEQYF. The CDR3, as DNA: TGTGCCAGCAGCTTTCCGGGACAGGGTAACGAGCAGTACTTC.

There are a few counts of this clone. The chain recombines TRBV27 with TRBJ2-7; 9 bases match TRBD1. The CDR3 loop spans 15 amino acids. CDR1 is MNHEY, CDR2 SMNVEV, per germline (reference sequence). The J segment lost 6 bases and the V segment lost 4 bases, leaving 10 bases of the junction unmatched. The CDR3 sequence: CASSSPGQGRVEQYF. CDR3 nucleotides: TGTGCCAGCAGTTCACCGGGACAGGGACGGGTCGAGCAGTACTTC.

J is TRBJ2-5 and V is TRBV9; 16 nucleotides agree with TRBD2. Trimming removed 5 bases from V and 5 bases from J; junction bases left unmatched: 9. Looked up from germline, CDR1 is SGDLS and CDR2 is YYNGEE. The CDR3 runs to 17 residues. DNA of the CDR3: TGTGCCAGCAGTGCGGGACTAGCGGGAGGGCCGGCTGAGACCCAGTACTTC. Translated: CASSAGLAGGPAETQYF. The variable domain in full, with the rest retrieved from reference TRBV9 and TRBJ2-5, is DSGVTQTPKHLITATGQRVTLRCSPRSGDLSVYWYQQSLDQGLQFLIQYYNGEERAKGNILERFSAQQFPDLHSELNLSSLELGDSALYFCASSAGLAGGPAETQYFGPGTRLLVL.

The chain has TRBV4-3 and TRBJ2-7, with 11 bases that match TRBD1. This CDR3 has 14 amino acids. V gave up 4 bases and J gave up 6 bases; unmatched junction bases: 5. Germline CDR1 LGHNA, CDR2 YSLEER. The CDR3 region is CASSRAGTGGEQYF. DNA for the CDR3: TGCGCCAGCAGCCGCGCCGGGACAGGGGGCGAGCAGTACTTC.

V usage is TRBV19 and J usage is TRBJ1-1; the D is unclear. The CDR3 consists of 14 residues. Trimming stripped 4 bases from V and 0 bases from J, with 9 bases between. Per the germline V gene, CDR1 is LNHDA and CDR2 is SQIVND (reference sequence). CDR3 region: CASSTHLMNTEAFF. The DNA for the CDR3 is TGTGCCAGTAGTACGCACCTAATGAACACTGAAGCTTTCTTT.

This clone occurred once. This chain links TRBV5-6 with TRBJ1-2, with 8 bases matching TRBD1. The CDR3 consists of 14 residues. J lost 2 bases, V lost 4 bases, and 4 bases had no gene match. Germline V gives CDR1 SGHDT, CDR2 YYEEEE. DNA of the CDR3: TGTGCCAGCAGCCTGGACAGGGTGAACTATGGCTACACCTTC. This translates into CASSLDRVNYGYTF.

This clone was seen only a few times. The chain links TRBV9 to TRBJ1-1, with D possibly TRBD1 on 5 matching bases. This CDR3 spans 12 amino acids. Per the germline V gene, CDR1 is SGDLS and CDR2 is YYNGEE. Trimming stripped 5 bases from V and 7 bases from J, with 12 bases between. CDR3 sequence: CASRSGRGEAFF. As DNA, the CDR3 is TGTGCCAGCAGGTCGGGGAGGGGTGAAGCTTTCTTT.

This chain uses TRBV2 with TRBJ1-4; D might be TRBD1 (5 bases). The germline CDR1 and CDR2 sequences are SNHLY and FYNNEI. The V and J ends lost 7 bases and 5 bases respectively, with 8 bases between them. The CDR3 is 12 residues long. The CDR3 DNA reads as TGTGCCAGCACAGGGCGGAATGAAAAACTGTTTTTT. Its protein product is CASTGRNEKLFF. The full variable domain, with the rest looked up from reference TRBV2 and TRBJ1-4, is EPEVTQTPSHQVTQMGQEVILRCVPISNHLYFYWYRQILGQKVEFLVSFYNNEISEKSEIFDDQFSVERPDGSNFTLKIRSTKLEDSAMYFCASTGRNEKLFFGSGTQLSVL.

The chain combines TRBV25-1 with TRBJ1-5; weak D call: TRBD1 (6 bases). V dropped 2 bases and J dropped 7 bases, with 15 bases sitting between them. The CDR3 contains 15 residues. Germline loops: CDR1 MGHDK, CDR2 SYGVNS. The CDR3 sequence: CASSEGGTLGQPQHF. The DNA of the CDR3 is TGTGCCAGCAGTGAAGGTGGGACACTCGGCCAGCCCCAGCATTTT. Supplemented by reference TRBV25-1 and TRBJ1-5, the full variable domain reads EADIYQTPRYLVIGTGKKITLECSQTMGHDKMYWYQQDPGMELHLIHYSYGVNSTEKGDLSSESTVSRIRTEHFPLTLESARPSHTSQYLCASSEGGTLGQPQHFGDGTRLSIL.

Worth noting for this clone: Its ends do not fully match the called genes, so a read error is possible. V is TRBV6-5 and J is TRBJ2-7; 7 bases fit TRBD1. This CDR3 comprises 13 residues. CDR1 is MNHEY, CDR2 SVGAGI, per germline. CDR3 coding DNA: TGTGCCAGCAGTTACAGTACAGGGGCCGAGCAGCACTTC. Protein sequence: CASSYSTGAEQHF.

This clone was recorded a few times. This rearrangement joins TRBV6-1 to TRBJ1-5; 8 bases align to TRBD1. This CDR3 spans 15 amino acids. Germline assignment: CDR1 MNHNS and CDR2 SASEGT. The V segment lost 6 bases and the J segment 1 base; nucleotides outside the gene matches: 5. This CDR3 reads CASRMTGDSNQPQHF. CDR3 nucleotide sequence: TGTGCCAGCAGAATGACAGGGGACAGCAATCAGCCCCAGCATTTT.

For this clone: The junction differs from germline at one of its ends, possibly a read error. J is TRBJ1-1 and V is TRBV7-7; D may be TRBD1 (5 bases). The CDR3 extends over 9 amino acids. Germline assignment: CDR1 SSHAT and CDR2 FNYEAQ (reference sequence). This CDR3 reads CASSPGAFF. DNA for the CDR3: TGTGCTAGCAGCCCAGGGGCTTTCTTT.

The chain couples TRBV6-4 to TRBJ2-4; D is ambiguous. Per the germline V gene, CDR1 is MRHNA and CDR2 is SNTAGT. Deletions cut 4 bases from V and 0 bases from J, with 4 bases between. This CDR3 has 13 residues. The CDR3 reads CASSGLAKNIQYF. The CDR3 DNA sequence: TGTGCCAGCAGTGGACTAGCCAAAAACATTCAGTACTTC.

This clone was detected only once. The chain has TRBV15 and TRBJ2-1, with D perhaps matching TRBD1 (6 bases). The germline V and J ends were trimmed by 0 bases and 6 bases, with 6 bases remaining between them. CDR1 is LNHNV, CDR2 YYDKDF, per germline (reference sequence). The CDR3 runs 13 residues. The CDR3 DNA is TGTGCCACCAGCAGAGAAGGGGGCAATGAGCAGTTCTTC. Amino acid sequence: CATSREGGNEQFF.

The gene calls are TRBV5-1 and TRBJ2-7; 8 nucleotides line up with TRBD2. The CDR3 is made up of 15 amino acids. With 6 bases clipped from V and 7 bases from J, the junction kept 15 bases outside the gene matches. The germline gives CDR1 SGHRS, CDR2 YFSETQ. The CDR3 DNA reads as TGCGCCAGCACGCCGCCAACGGGAGGGCCTGGGGAGCAGTACTTC. This gives the protein CASTPPTGGPGEQYF.

V gene TRBV5-4 combines with J gene TRBJ1-1; tentatively, D is TRBD1 (6 bases). V lost 1 base to trimming and J lost 1 base, with 14 bases between them. CDR3 length equals 16 residues. The germline gives CDR1 SGHNT, CDR2 YYREEE (reference sequence). The CDR3 spells CASSLPTGRGNTEAFF. CDR3 in DNA: TGTGCCAGCAGCTTGCCAACAGGGAGGGGGAACACTGAAGCTTTCTTT.

The chain links TRBV5-1 to TRBJ1-3, with 9 bases identical to TRBD1. The germline V gene has CDR1 SGHRS and CDR2 YFSETQ. The CDR3 runs 15 residues. V gave up 4 bases and J gave up 4 bases; unmatched junction bases: 6. This CDR3 is CASSLRTGDGNTIYF. CDR3 bases: TGCGCCAGCAGCCTAAGGACAGGGGACGGAAACACCATATATTTT. Full variable domain (outside the CDR3, taken from reference TRBV5-1 and TRBJ1-3): KAGVTQTPRYLIKTRGQQVTLSCSPISGHRSVSWYQQTPGQGLQFLFEYFSETQRNKGNFPGRFSGRQFSNSRSEMNVSTLELGDSALYLCASSLRTGDGNTIYFGEGSWLTVV.

The chain couples TRBV18 to TRBJ1-5, with 7 positions matching TRBD1. J gave up 5 bases and V 2 bases, and 3 bases lay outside the gene matches. Germline V gene sequence: CDR1 KGHSH, CDR2 LQKENI. This CDR3 region has 14 residues. This CDR3 reads CASSPKTGYQPQHF. Here the CDR3 DNA reads TGTGCCAGCTCACCAAAGACAGGGTATCAGCCCCAGCATTTT. Looking up the rest from reference TRBV18 and TRBJ1-5 gives the full variable domain: NAGVMQNPRHLVRRRGQEARLRCSPMKGHSHVYWYRQLPEEGLKFMVYLQKENIIDESGMPKERFSAEFPKEGPSILRIQQVVRGDSAAYFCASSPKTGYQPQHFGDGTRLSIL.

The chain has TRBV28 and TRBJ2-4; TRBD2 aligns across 7 bases. This CDR3 comprises 14 residues. Germline-derived CDR1 and CDR2 are MDHEN and SYDVKM. J lost 0 bases, V lost 6 bases, and 2 bases had no gene match. The CDR3 nucleotides read TGTGCCAGCAGGGGGGGGGTAGCCAAAAACATTCAGTACTTC. Translating gives CASRGGVAKNIQYF.

This chain uses TRBV6-1 with TRBJ2-1; 7 nucleotides align to TRBD2. Germline V lookup: CDR1 MNHNS, CDR2 SASEGT. V lost 3 bases and J lost 7; bases outside the gene matches: 3. This CDR3 comprises 13 residues. As DNA, the CDR3 is TGTGCCAGCAGTGATTGGACTAGAAATGAGCAGTTCTTC. Translating gives CASSDWTRNEQFF.

The rearrangement uses TRBV2 and TRBJ2-7, with unresolved D. CDR3 length: 12 residues. Germline-derived CDR1 and CDR2 are SNHLY and FYNNEI. Trimming shortened V by 10 bases and J by 0 bases, and 10 bases separated the two germline ends. The CDR3 nucleotides read TGTGCCATGCAGAAAAACTCCTACGAGCAGTACTTC. Translating it yields CAMQKNSYEQYF.

The J gene is TRBJ1-2, the V gene TRBV5-1; 7 nucleotides match TRBD1. The CDR3 runs to 12 residues. Per germline, CDR1 SGHRS and CDR2 YFSETQ. Unmatched junction bases numbered 1, after V lost 2 bases and J lost 6 bases. CDR3 residues: CASSFTGDGYTF. CDR3 coding DNA: TGCGCCAGCAGCTTTACAGGGGATGGCTACACCTTC.

The V and J genes are TRBV9 and TRBJ1-5, with a possible D match to TRBD1 (6 bases). V dropped 0 bases and J dropped 1 base, with 8 bases sitting between them. The CDR3 is 15 residues long. Germline V lookup: CDR1 SGDLS, CDR2 YYNGEE. CDR3 in amino acids: CASSVGQGSNQPQHF. Written as DNA, the CDR3 is TGTGCCAGCAGCGTAGGCCAGGGGAGCAATCAGCCCCAGCATTTT.

The chain couples TRBV27 to TRBJ1-2; D uncertain. Per germline, CDR1 MNHEY and CDR2 SMNVEV (reference sequence). The CDR3 is 14 amino acids. Trimming stripped 7 bases from V and 4 bases from J, with 16 bases between. CDR3 nucleotide sequence: TGTGCCAGCAACAAGGAGGTGGTTTTCTATGGCTACACCTTC. This sequence encodes CASNKEVVFYGYTF.